Shown below are 14 T cell receptor beta chains from a single sample sequenced in a study of cytomegalovirus exposure and HLA in healthy donors. This PCR relied on a set of 60 Vbeta primers and 13 Jbeta primers. The assay was immunoSEQ multiplex PCR, and TCRdb's table has in-frame clones only and misses some. The repertoire has some 130,000 clones, approximately 82% of them found once; the top ten carry under 1.5%. What was sequenced was PBMCs. These receptors were collected from a female donor in good health and CMV-seronegative.

The chain couples TRBV9 to TRBJ2-1; possibly TRBD2 for D (5 bases). The CDR3 contains 14 residues. CDR1 and CDR2 (germline): SGDLS, YYNGEE. V lost 0 bases to trimming and J lost 4 bases, with 8 bases between them. CDR3 loop: CASSVDWEYNEQFF. In DNA form, the CDR3 reads TGTGCCAGCAGCGTAGATTGGGAGTACAATGAGCAGTTCTTC.

The chain carries TRBV29-1 and TRBJ2-3; TRBD2 matches at 10 bases. J was trimmed by 3 bases and V by 4 bases; bases with no gene match: 4. The CDR3 runs to 14 residues. Per the germline V gene, CDR1 is SQVTM and CDR2 is ANQGSEA. This CDR3 reads CSVGLAGVTDTQYF. For the CDR3, the DNA is TGCAGCGTTGGTCTAGCGGGAGTTACAGATACGCAGTATTTT.

This clone showed up just a few times. The chain joins TRBV14 to TRBJ2-5, with 7 bases that match TRBD1. From germline, CDR1 is SGHDN and CDR2 FVKESK. CDR3 size: 16 residues. With V trimmed by 2 bases and J by 5 bases, 11 bases remained unmatched. The CDR3: CASSQPGEGTVETQYF. In DNA, the CDR3 is TGTGCCAGCAGCCAACCAGGGGAAGGGACAGTGGAGACCCAGTACTTC.

The chain joins TRBV30 to TRBJ2-4; tentatively, D is TRBD2 (5 bases). From germline, CDR1 is GTSNPN and CDR2 SVGIG (reference sequence). V was shortened by 2 bases and J by 0 bases, with 11 bases between the two germline ends. The CDR3 totals 15 residues. The CDR3 sequence: CAWSLSGLAKNIQYF. The DNA for the CDR3 is TGTGCCTGGAGTTTATCTGGACTAGCCAAAAACATTCAGTACTTC.

In DNA, the CDR3 is TGTGCCATCAGTGATCAGGCCGCCGGGGATGAAAAACTGTTTTTT. Its protein product is CAISDQAAGDEKLFF. The chain recombines TRBV10-3 with TRBJ1-4; D not resolved. Germline V CDR1 and CDR2: ENHRY, SYGVKD. CDR3 size: 15 residues. Trimming cost V 3 bases and J 6 bases, with 14 bases left between them.

V usage is TRBV4-2 and J usage is TRBJ2-7; D is unresolved. The CDR3 is made up of 14 amino acids. CDR1 and CDR2 (germline): LGHNA, YNFKEQ. V was pared by 3 bases and J by 3 bases, with 12 bases between. CDR3 protein: CASSQRQVDYEQYF. CDR3 nucleotides: TGTGCCAGCAGCCAGCGTCAGGTTGACTACGAGCAGTACTTC.

J is TRBJ2-7 and V is TRBV4-1; tentatively, D is TRBD1 (5 bases). Germline V gene sequence: CDR1 MGHRA, CDR2 YSYEKL. The V and J ends lost 0 bases and 9 bases respectively, with 21 bases between them. CDR3 length: 16 residues. In nucleotides, the CDR3 is TGCGCCAGCAGCCAAGATCCCCCAGGGAAAGGAACCGGGCAGTACTTC. Its protein is CASSQDPPGKGTGQYF.

The chain combines TRBV19 with TRBJ2-5, with 7 nucleotides matching TRBD1. The V gene end was trimmed by 2 bases and the J gene end by 5 bases; junction bases not matched to a gene: 11. Germline V gene sequence: CDR1 LNHDA, CDR2 SQIVND (reference sequence). This CDR3 has 16 residues. The DNA of the CDR3 is TGTGCCAGTAGTATAAAGTACAGGGGTTCCTTGGAGACCCAGTACTTC. Amino acid sequence: CASSIKYRGSLETQYF.

The J gene is TRBJ2-1, the V gene TRBV14, with TRBD1 matching 7 bases. Trimming at V came to 6 bases and at J to 2 bases, leaving 7 bases not matched to a gene. The CDR3 covers 15 residues. Germline V gene lookup returns CDR1 SGHDN and CDR2 FVKESK. CDR3 nucleotide sequence: TGTGCCAGCAGGAAGACAGGGAGCCCCTACAATGAGCAGTTCTTC. Translation gives CASRKTGSPYNEQFF.

Points on this clone: The germline gene is not matched at one end of the junction; a read error may be the cause. J is TRBJ2-5 and V is TRBV5-6; 7 bases agree with TRBD1. The DNA end is a closer match to TRBJ2-7, so the J assignment may be wrong. CDR3 length: 13 residues. Per the germline V gene, CDR1 is SGHDT and CDR2 is YYEEEE. This chain's CDR3 is CAGSLGDSYEQYF. In DNA form, the CDR3 reads TGTGCCGGCAGCTTGGGGGACAGCTACGAGCAGTACTTC.

This clone came up once. V is TRBV18 and J is TRBJ2-7; the D is unclear. The CDR3 covers 14 residues. Between the trimmed V and J ends, which lost 2 bases and 0 bases, there was a span of 8 bases. Germline loops: CDR1 KGHSH, CDR2 LQKENI. CDR3 bases: TGTGCCAGCTCACCATCACTGAGCTCCTACGAGCAGTACTTC. Translation: CASSPSLSSYEQYF.

This clone showed up just a few times. The chain combines TRBV6-5 with TRBJ1-1; D might be TRBD1 (5 bases). Germline assignment: CDR1 MNHEY and CDR2 SVGAGI. This CDR3 is 15 amino acids long. The ends were cut back, 0 bases at V and 1 base at J, with 9 bases in the middle. CDR3 nucleotides: TGTGCCAGCAGTTACTCTTGGACACCGAACACTGAAGCTTTCTTT. As protein: CASSYSWTPNTEAFF.

The chain links TRBV7-3 to TRBJ2-2; 8 positions agree with TRBD2. Trimming removed 5 bases from V and 7 bases from J; junction bases left unmatched: 9. Germline V gene sequence: CDR1 SGHTA, CDR2 FQGTGA. This CDR3 comprises 15 residues. For the CDR3, the DNA is TGTGCCAGCAGCCTGAGCGGGGGAGGGGTCGGGGAGCTGTTTTTT. Its translation is CASSLSGGGVGELFF.

The gene calls are TRBV5-1 and TRBJ2-1, with 12 positions matching TRBD2. There are 18 residues in the CDR3. Germline CDR1 and CDR2: SGHRS and YFSETQ. The J segment lost 0 bases and the V segment lost 4 bases, leaving 8 bases of the junction unmatched. CDR3: CASSPRTSGISSYNEQFF. The CDR3 DNA follows: TGCGCCAGCAGCCCCCGGACTAGCGGGATCAGCTCCTACAATGAGCAGTTCTTC. The full variable domain, rest sourced from reference TRBV5-1 and TRBJ2-1, is KAGVTQTPRYLIKTRGQQVTLSCSPISGHRSVSWYQQTPGQGLQFLFEYFSETQRNKGNFPGRFSGRQFSNSRSEMNVSTLELGDSALYLCASSPRTSGISSYNEQFFGPGTRLTVL.